This is a list of T cell receptor beta chains from one sample in a study of T cell responses to AZD1222 COVID-19 vaccine. TCRdb's table, derived via immunoSEQ multiplex PCR, lists solely in-frame clones and lacks some. The repertoire includes roughly 180,000 clones, approximately 90% of them detected once, and approximately 1.8% sits in the top ten. The sequencing here drew on peripheral blood, taken 28 days after the second AZD1222 dose. The source is an adult who received the AZD1222 COVID-19 vaccine. The CDR3 runs from the conserved cysteine through the conserved F or W. D genes are given only for firm matches. Size tells how often a clone was seen (once, few, many) or the class of an expanded clone, and some rows leave it out.

d_call j_call clone_size v_call cdr3_aa cdr3_nt
. TRBJ1-5 . TRBV6-2/TRBV6-3 CASSYSRGQPQHF TGTGCCAGCAGTTACTCGAGGGGACAGCCCCAGCATTTT
TRBD2 TRBJ2-1 . TRBV10-1 CASSGTSGTVYDEQFF TGCGCCAGCAGTGGGACTAGCGGGACCGTCTATGATGAGCAGTTCTTC
. TRBJ1-1 . TRBV10-1 CASRVGQQTEAFF TGCGCCAGCAGGGTTGGACAGCAAACTGAAGCTTTCTTT
. TRBJ2-3 . TRBV7-2 CASSSGSLSTDTQYF TGTGCCAGCAGTTCAGGGTCCCTCTCCACAGATACGCAGTATTTT
. TRBJ1-1 few TRBV2 CASRSTGNMNTEAFF TGTGCCAGCAGGTCGACGGGGAACATGAACACTGAAGCTTTCTTT
. TRBJ2-7 once TRBV2 CASSVQGGGNYEQYF TGTGCCAGCAGTGTTCAGGGGGGTGGGAACTACGAGCAGTACTTC
. TRBJ1-5 . TRBV27 CASSLSAGYSNQPQHF TGTGCCAGCAGTTTAAGTGCAGGGTATAGCAATCAGCCCCAGCATTTT
. TRBJ1-2 . TRBV7-8 CASSIDRIDGYTF TGTGCCAGCAGCATCGACAGAATCGATGGCTACACCTTC
. TRBJ1-2 . TRBV6-6 CASSYGLGDYGYTF TGTGCCAGCAGTTACGGCTTAGGCGATTATGGCTACACCTTC
. TRBJ1-2 . TRBV19 CASRPRGENTGYTF TGTGCCAGTAGGCCCCGGGGGGAAAATACTGGCTACACCTTC
TRBD1 TRBJ1-1 . TRBV7-8 CASSLERQGTEAFF TGTGCCAGCAGCTTAGAAAGACAGGGTACTGAAGCTTTCTTT
TRBD2 TRBJ2-3 . TRBV7-9 CASSPSTSASTDTQYF TGTGCCAGCAGCCCTTCGACTAGCGCGAGCACAGATACGCAGTATTTT
. TRBJ1-3 . TRBV18 CASSPTASGLYSGNTIYF TGTGCCAGCTCACCAACTGCCTCGGGACTTTACTCTGGAAACACCATATATTTT
. TRBJ2-3 . TRBV29-1 CSVSVTRSDTQYF TGCAGCGTCTCTGTGACGAGGTCAGATACGCAGTATTTT
. TRBJ2-3 . TRBV21-1 CAPLPGKWADTQYF TGTGCCCCCCTGCCAGGTAAATGGGCAGATACGCAGTATTTT
TRBD1 TRBJ2-5 . TRBV24-1 CATSDTPSTGGRETQYF TGTGCCACCAGTGACACCCCGTCCACAGGGGGCAGAGAGACCCAGTACTTC
. TRBJ1-2 . TRBV7-8 CASSLVQNYGYTF TGTGCCAGCAGCTTAGTCCAGAACTATGGCTACACCTTC
. TRBJ1-2 . TRBV9 CASSGRIPTGYGYTF TGTGCCAGCAGCGGGAGGATCCCAACGGGATATGGCTACACCTTC
. TRBJ1-5 . TRBV19 CASNRQVNSNQPQHF TGTGCCAGTAATAGACAGGTGAATAGCAATCAGCCCCAGCATTTT
TRBD1 TRBJ2-3 . TRBV5-4 CASSLGRQGRTYTDTQYF TGTGCCAGCAGCTTGGGGAGACAGGGAAGAACCTACACAGATACGCAGTATTTT
TRBD2 TRBJ2-7 . TRBV11-1 CASSGQSSGGAYEQYF TGTGCCAGCAGCGGACAGTCTAGCGGGGGGGCCTACGAGCAGTACTTC
TRBD1 TRBJ1-4 . TRBV19 CASRQGPATDEKLFF TGTGCCAGTAGACAGGGGCCCGCCACAGATGAAAAACTGTTTTTT
. TRBJ1-3 . TRBV5-1 CASSLGDWPVAGNTIYF TGCGCCAGCAGCTTGGGTGACTGGCCCGTGGCGGGAAACACCATATATTTT
. TRBJ2-2 . TRBV3-1/TRBV3-2 CASSQGLTTGELFF TGTGCCAGCAGCCAAGGGCTCACCACCGGGGAGCTGTTTTTT
. TRBJ1-5 . TRBV6-2/TRBV6-3 CASSPITGPNNQPQHF TGTGCCAGCAGTCCAATTACCGGGCCGAACAATCAGCCCCAGCATTTT
TRBD1 TRBJ1-2 . TRBV2 CASSHRGSSYGYTF TGTGCCAGCAGTCACAGGGGTTCTAGCTATGGCTACACCTTC
. TRBJ1-1 . TRBV5-1 CASSSTAGLRNTEAFF TGCGCCAGCAGCTCCACAGCGGGGTTGCGGAACACTGAAGCTTTCTTT
TRBD2 TRBJ2-1 . TRBV12-3/TRBV12-4 CASRLTSGAEQFF TGTGCCAGCAGACTGACTAGCGGGGCTGAGCAGTTCTTC
. TRBJ1-2 once TRBV4-1 CASSQDLAGLTYGYTF TGCGCCAGCAGCCAAGATTTGGCCGGACTAACTTATGGCTACACCTTC